The rows below give T cell receptor beta chains drawn from one sample of a study of cytomegalovirus exposure and HLA in healthy donors. Data came from immunoSEQ multiplex PCR; TCRdb stores just in-frame clones and leaves some out. The sample includes about 190,000 clones, around 83% of them seen just once. The sequencing input was PBMCs. These receptors were collected from a woman aged 18-29 years in good health and CMV-seronegative. The CDR3 runs from the conserved cysteine through the conserved F or W.

v_call cdr3_length cdr3_aa
TRBV6-5 15 CASSFTGGSGEKLFF
TRBV5-1 15 CASSAGNRVIRELFF
TRBV19 16 CASSPRGVPEVYGYTF
TRBV11-2 14 CASSPTGESSPLHF
TRBV27 18 CASSLNPRGPTLTDTQYF
TRBV29-1 13 CSVGGGLDYGYTF
TRBV18 13 CASSPSSTDTQYF
TRBV6-5 14 CASSYSRGLNEQFF
TRBV2 14 CASSGRDRGYEQYF
TRBV5-1 15 CASSWGQGSTGELFF
TRBV27 14 CASSSGLAGETQYF
TRBV18 14 CASSPLESGHEQYF
TRBV28 19 CASRSTGGGGYRSYNEQFF
TRBV28 13 CASRRVENTEAFF
TRBV19 13 CASSMTGTQPQHF
TRBV15 14 CATSRDFLSYEQYF
TRBV19 15 CASSVGQGPAYEQYF
TRBV28 14 CASGGGAHTGELFF
TRBV18 14 CASSPLQGVYEQYF
TRBV29-1 17 CSVEGLLGLAGVNEQFF
TRBV20-1 11 CSAGGAETQYF
TRBV7-9 13 CASSLEGAQPQHF
TRBV11-2 14 CASSLRTSNYEQYF
TRBV27 14 CASSSGFEGAGYTF
TRBV7-8 15 CASSLLAEPPYEQYF
TRBV19 15 CASSDTAATNEKLFF
TRBV2 14 CASSRLAGGNEQFF
TRBV4-2 14 CASNTGVWGQPQHF
TRBV27 12 CASLGGYNEQFF
TRBV6-6 14 CASSYEGVGETQYF
TRBV6-6 13 CASNHREGTEAFF
TRBV4-2 15 CASSQGHSSAYEQYF
TRBV6-1 16 CASSDTPTGGNYGYTF